Included here is one T cell receptor beta chain sequence, with context. The target antigen is unknown. The record originates from a study of T cell responses to AZD1222 COVID-19 vaccine. Study-wide points: Researchers took repertoire samples only after the peak T cell response had come. The breadth and depth of Spike-specific TCRs increased once two AZD1222 doses had been given. The study found vaccine-associated CD4 TCRs spanning spike, dominant at 160-218 and 743-854. Just a handful of people given AZD1222 tested seropositive at baseline.

V lost 2 bases and J 8 bases, leaving 14 bases between the germline ends. Germline CDR1 is MNHNY and CDR2 is SVGAGI (reference sequence). The CDR3 runs to 14 residues. The table came from immunoSEQ multiplex PCR; TCRdb's copy has only in-frame clones and leaves some out. The sample includes around 80,000 clones, 75% to 90% of them seen just once. This rearrangement joins TRBV6-6 to TRBJ2-3; D is perhaps TRBD2 (5 bases). The sample was peripheral blood, taken 28 days after the second AZD1222 dose. This TCR came from an adult who received the AZD1222 COVID-19 vaccine. This CDR3 is CASSYGSGFGTQYF. The CDR3 coding sequence is TGTGCCAGCAGTTACGGGTCGGGATTCGGTACGCAGTATTTT.